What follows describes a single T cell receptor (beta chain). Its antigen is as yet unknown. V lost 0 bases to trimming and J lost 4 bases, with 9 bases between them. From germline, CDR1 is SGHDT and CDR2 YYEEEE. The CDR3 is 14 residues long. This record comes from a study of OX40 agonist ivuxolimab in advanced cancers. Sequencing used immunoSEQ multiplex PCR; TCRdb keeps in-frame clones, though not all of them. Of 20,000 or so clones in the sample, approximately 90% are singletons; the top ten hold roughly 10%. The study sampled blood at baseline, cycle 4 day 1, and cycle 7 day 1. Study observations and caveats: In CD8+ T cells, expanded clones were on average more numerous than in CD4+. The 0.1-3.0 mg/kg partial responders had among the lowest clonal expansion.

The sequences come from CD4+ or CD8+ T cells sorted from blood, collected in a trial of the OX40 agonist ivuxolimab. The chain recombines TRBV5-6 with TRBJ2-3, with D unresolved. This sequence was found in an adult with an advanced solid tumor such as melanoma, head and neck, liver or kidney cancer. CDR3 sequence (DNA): TGTGCCAGCAGCTTGGCCTCGTCGGCAGATACGCAGTATTTT. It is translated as CASSLASSADTQYF.